This T cell receptor (beta chain) is drawn from a study of cytomegalovirus exposure and HLA in healthy donors. About the study: Earlier sequencing of about 200 million T cells yielded fewer than 140 million unique TCR beta sequences. An early data release held approximately 85 million unique TCRs from HLA-typed donors.

In the PCR, 60 Vbeta and 13 Jbeta primers were used. Profiled with immunoSEQ multiplex PCR; TCRdb holds only in-frame clones, not every one. Seen here are 95,000 to 150,000 clones, more than 60% observed once, and the top ten hold less than 9.5%. As concerns this clone: Its antigen is currently unknown.

The study, taken as a whole, reports: A classifier reportedly called cytomegalovirus status with high sensitivity and specificity.

The CDR3 extends over 15 amino acids. Trimming removed 4 bases from V and 2 bases from J; junction bases left unmatched: 7. Germline CDR1 reads SGHRS; CDR2 reads YFSETQ. This sequence originates from a woman aged 45-65 years in good health and CMV-seropositive. The specimen was PBMCs. The chain carries TRBV5-1 and TRBJ2-7; 9 bases match TRBD1. CDR3 sequence (DNA): TGCGCCAGCAGCCCCCGGACAGGGGCCACCTACGAGCAGTACTTC. This gives the protein CASSPRTGATYEQYF.